This TCR beta chain was documented in a study of cytomegalovirus exposure and HLA in healthy donors. Study as a whole: Genetic ancestry analysis placed over 65% of the approximately 400 donors that were genotyped in the Caucasian-associated cluster.

Germline CDR1 reads DFQATT; CDR2 reads SNEGSKA (reference sequence). Trimming took off 2 bases at V and 9 bases at J, with 5 bases between the two ends. CDR3 size: 11 residues. Primers for the PCR totalled 60 Vbeta and 13 Jbeta. Generated by immunoSEQ multiplex PCR, the TCRdb table keeps only in-frame clones and is missing some. Counted here are around 80,000 clones, approximately 60% occurring once; the ten biggest clones make up 4% to 4.5%. Study-level findings and limits: In a later analysis, fewer than 20,000 TCR beta sequences were associated with HLA alleles at 0.05 false discovery rate. Three CMV-associated chains were confirmed in vitro to be specific for CMV antigens.

About this clone itself: Its antigen is not known.

The J gene is TRBJ1-6, the V gene TRBV20-1; no reliable D call. The sequencing input was PBMCs. This sequence originates from a male donor in good health and CMV-seropositive. CDR3 in amino acids: CSARSSSPLHF. CDR3 nucleotides: TGCAGTGCTAGATCCTCTTCACCCCTCCACTTT.